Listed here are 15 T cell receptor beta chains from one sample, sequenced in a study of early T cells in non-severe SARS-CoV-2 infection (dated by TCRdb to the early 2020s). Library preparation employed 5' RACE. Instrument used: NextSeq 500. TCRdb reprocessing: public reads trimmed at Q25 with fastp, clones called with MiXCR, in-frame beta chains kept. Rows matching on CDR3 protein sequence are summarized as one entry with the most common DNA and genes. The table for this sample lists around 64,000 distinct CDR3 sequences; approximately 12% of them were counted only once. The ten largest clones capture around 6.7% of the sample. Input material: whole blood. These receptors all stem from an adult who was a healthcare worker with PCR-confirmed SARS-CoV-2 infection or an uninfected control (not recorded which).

The CDR3 DNA reads as TGTGCCAGCAGCTCACAGGTTACCTACGAGCAGTACTTC. Translated: CASSSQVTYEQYF. The chain has TRBV11-2 and TRBJ2-7; D may be TRBD1 (5 bases). V lost 4 bases and J lost 2, with 9 bases in between. The CDR3 loop spans 13 amino acids. CDR1 and CDR2 from the germline V gene are SGHAT and FQNNGV. The full variable domain, with the rest looked up from reference TRBV11-2 and TRBJ2-7, is EAGVAQSPRYKIIEKRQSVAFWCNPISGHATLYWYQQILGQGPKLLIQFQNNGVVDDSQLPKDRFSAERLKGVDSTLKIQPAKLEDSAVYLCASSSQVTYEQYFGPGTRLTVT.

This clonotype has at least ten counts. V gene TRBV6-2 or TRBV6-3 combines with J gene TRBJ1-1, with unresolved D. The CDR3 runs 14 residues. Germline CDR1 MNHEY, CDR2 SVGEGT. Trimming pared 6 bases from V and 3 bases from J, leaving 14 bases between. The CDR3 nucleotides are TGTGCCAGCAGACTCACTCTTGGGGACACTGAAGCTTTCTTT. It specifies CASRLTLGDTEAFF.

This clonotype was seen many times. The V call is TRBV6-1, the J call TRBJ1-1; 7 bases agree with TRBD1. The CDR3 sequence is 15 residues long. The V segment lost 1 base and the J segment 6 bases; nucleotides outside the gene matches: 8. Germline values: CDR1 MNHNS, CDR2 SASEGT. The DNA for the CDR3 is TGTGCCAGCAGTGAAGAACAGGGGAAGGGGGCTGAAGCTTTCTTT. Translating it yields CASSEEQGKGAEAFF.

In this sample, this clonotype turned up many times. The CDR3 sequence is CATSRRTGGNQPQHF. The CDR3 nucleotides are TGTGCCACCAGCAGAAGGACAGGGGGCAATCAGCCCCAGCATTTT. The rearrangement links TRBV15 to TRBJ1-5, with 9 bases matching TRBD1. J gave up 2 bases and V 2 bases, and 1 base lay outside the gene matches. The germline gives CDR1 LNHNV, CDR2 YYDKDF (reference sequence). CDR3 length: 15 residues.

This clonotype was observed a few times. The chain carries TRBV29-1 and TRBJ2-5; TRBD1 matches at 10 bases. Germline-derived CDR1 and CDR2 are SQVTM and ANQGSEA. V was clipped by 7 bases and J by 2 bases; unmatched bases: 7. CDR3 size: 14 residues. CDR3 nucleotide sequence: TGCAGCGCCTGGACAGGGGGACGTCAAGAGACCCAGTACTTC. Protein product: CSAWTGGRQETQYF.

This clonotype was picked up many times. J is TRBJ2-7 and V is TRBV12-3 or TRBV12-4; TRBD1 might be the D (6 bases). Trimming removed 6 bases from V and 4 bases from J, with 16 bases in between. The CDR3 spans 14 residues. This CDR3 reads CASSRAERGYEQYF. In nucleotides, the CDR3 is TGTGCCAGCAGCCGCGCTGAAAGGGGGTACGAGCAGTACTTC.

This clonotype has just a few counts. CDR3 residues: CASSLFSATNSGNTIYF. CDR3 sequence (DNA): TGTGCCAGCAGCCTTTTTTCGGCCACCAACTCTGGAAACACCATATATTTT. This chain joins TRBV7-6 and TRBJ1-3; D gene ambiguous. The CDR3 consists of 17 residues. V dropped 5 bases and J dropped 0 bases, with 17 bases sitting between them. CDR1 is SGHVS, CDR2 FNYEAQ, per germline.

DNA of the CDR3: TGTGCCAGCAGTGATAGGACAGGGAACTATGGCTACACCTTC. It specifies CASSDRTGNYGYTF. The genes are TRBV2 and TRBJ1-2, with 8 bases fitting TRBD1. Germline trimming cut 3 bases from V and 2 bases from J; bases unmatched to any gene: 2. The germline V gene has CDR1 SNHLY and CDR2 FYNNEI. CDR3 length equals 14 residues.

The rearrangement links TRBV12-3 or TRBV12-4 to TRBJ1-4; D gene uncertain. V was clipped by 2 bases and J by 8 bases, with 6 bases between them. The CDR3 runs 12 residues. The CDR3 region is CASSLFGEKLFF. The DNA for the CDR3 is TGTGCCAGCAGTTTATTCGGCGAAAAACTGTTTTTT.

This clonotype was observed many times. This CDR3 reads CAIRRTGLTGELFF. CDR3 sequence (DNA): TGTGCCATCAGGAGGACAGGGTTGACCGGGGAGCTGTTTTTT. The chain employs TRBV19 and TRBJ2-2, with 8 nucleotides matching TRBD1. Germline-derived CDR1 and CDR2 are LNHDA and SQIVND (reference sequence). The CDR3 totals 14 residues. V shed 10 bases and J 5 bases; nucleotides not matched to a gene: 9.

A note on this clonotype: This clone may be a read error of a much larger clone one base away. CDR3 in amino acids: CASSLMGQGSEQFF. CDR3 nucleotides: TGTGCCAGCAGCTTAATGGGACAGGGTTCTGAGCAGTTCTTC. The chain links TRBV11-3 to TRBJ2-1; 9 bases align to TRBD1. Germline CDR1 reads SGHNT; CDR2 reads YENEEA. Unmatched junction bases numbered 5, after V lost 2 bases and J lost 9 bases. The length of the CDR3 is 14 residues.

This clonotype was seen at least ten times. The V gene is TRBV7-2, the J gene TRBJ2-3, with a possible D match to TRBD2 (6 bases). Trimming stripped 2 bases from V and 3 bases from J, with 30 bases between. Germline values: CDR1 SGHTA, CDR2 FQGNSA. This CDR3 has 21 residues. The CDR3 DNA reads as TGTGCCAGCAGCTTATCCCCACTAGCAGGCACGGTGGGGCCAGGAACAGATACGCAGTATTTT. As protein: CASSLSPLAGTVGPGTDTQYF.

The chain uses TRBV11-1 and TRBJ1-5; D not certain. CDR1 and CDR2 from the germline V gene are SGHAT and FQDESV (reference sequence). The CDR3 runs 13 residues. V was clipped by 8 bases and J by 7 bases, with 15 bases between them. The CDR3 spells CASALLEGQPQHF. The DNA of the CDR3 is TGTGCCAGCGCATTGCTTGAGGGCCAGCCCCAGCATTTT.

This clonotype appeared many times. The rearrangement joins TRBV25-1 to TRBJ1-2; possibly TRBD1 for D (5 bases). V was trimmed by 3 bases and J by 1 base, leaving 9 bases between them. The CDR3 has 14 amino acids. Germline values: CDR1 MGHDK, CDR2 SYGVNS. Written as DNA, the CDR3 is TGTGCCAGCAGTGATTTTGGGGGTAACTATGGCTACACCTTC. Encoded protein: CASSDFGGNYGYTF.

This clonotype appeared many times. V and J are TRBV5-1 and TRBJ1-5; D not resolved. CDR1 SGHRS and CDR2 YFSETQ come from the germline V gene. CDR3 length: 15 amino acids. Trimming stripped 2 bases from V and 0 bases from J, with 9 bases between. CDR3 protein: CASSFGDYSNQPQHF. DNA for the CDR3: TGCGCCAGCAGCTTCGGTGATTATAGCAATCAGCCCCAGCATTTT.